Here is one T cell receptor beta chain with its context. Its cognate antigen is unknown. This sample is part of a study of T cell repertoires in ileal Crohn's disease. Study overall: At surgery, 35% of patients smoked, with median disease duration roughly 7.7 years.

Each sample's TCRB immunosequencing used roughly 500 nanograms of biopsy DNA. Profiled with immunoSEQ multiplex PCR; TCRdb holds only in-frame clones, not every one. The sample lists about 4,500 clones, around 75% occurring once. Overall study findings and caveats: Compared with CD4 T cells, sorted CD8 cells carried more expanded clones. Compared with non-smokers, active smokers at surgery showed more clonal expansions.

The CDR3 extends over 13 amino acids. Germline V gene data show CDR1 as SGHAT and CDR2 as FQNNGV. V lost 0 bases, J lost 5 bases, and 7 bases lay in between. Sample: ileal tissue. The receptor comes from an adult with Crohn's disease. The chain couples TRBV11-2 to TRBJ1-1; D perhaps matches TRBD1 (5 bases). Here the CDR3 reads CASSLDRGTEAFF. Here the CDR3 DNA reads TGTGCCAGCAGCTTAGATCGGGGGACTGAAGCTTTCTTT.